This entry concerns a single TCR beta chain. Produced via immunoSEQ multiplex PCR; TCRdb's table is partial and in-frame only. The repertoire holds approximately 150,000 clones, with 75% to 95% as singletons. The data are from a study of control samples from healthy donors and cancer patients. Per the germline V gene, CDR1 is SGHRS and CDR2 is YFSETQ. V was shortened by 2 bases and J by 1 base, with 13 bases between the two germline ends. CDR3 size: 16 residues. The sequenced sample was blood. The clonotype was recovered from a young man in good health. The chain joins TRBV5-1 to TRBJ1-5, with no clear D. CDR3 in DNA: TGCGCCAGCAGCTTAGAGCCCTCGGGGAGCAATCAGCCCCAGCATTTT. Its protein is CASSLEPSGSNQPQHF.